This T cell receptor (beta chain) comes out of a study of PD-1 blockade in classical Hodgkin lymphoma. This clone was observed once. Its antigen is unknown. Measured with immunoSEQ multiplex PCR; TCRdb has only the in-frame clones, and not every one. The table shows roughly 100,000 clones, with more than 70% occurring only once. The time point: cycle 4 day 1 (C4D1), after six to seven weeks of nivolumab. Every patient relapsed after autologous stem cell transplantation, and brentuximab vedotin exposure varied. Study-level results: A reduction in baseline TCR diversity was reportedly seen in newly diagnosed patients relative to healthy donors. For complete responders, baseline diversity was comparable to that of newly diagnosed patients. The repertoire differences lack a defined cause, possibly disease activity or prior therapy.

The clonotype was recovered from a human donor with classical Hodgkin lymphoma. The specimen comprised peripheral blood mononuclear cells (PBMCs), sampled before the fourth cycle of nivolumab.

In DNA form, the CDR3 reads TGTGCCACCGTGGGGGCTGGTAGCACCATATATTTT. Translated: CATVGAGSTIYF. This chain joins TRBV10-3 and TRBJ1-3; weak D call: TRBD1 (6 bases). CDR3 length equals 12 residues. Germline V gene data show CDR1 as ENHRY and CDR2 as SYGVKD. V was shortened by 10 bases and J by 9 bases, with 16 bases between the two germline ends.